The clone carrying this TCR beta chain was observed at least ten times. Its antigen is not identified. Newly diagnosed patients aged 18 to 65 had hyperthyroidism of under 2 months' duration. Lactation, pregnancy, other autoimmune disease or uncontrolled infection excluded patients. Template material for amplifying TCR beta CDR3 regions consisted of RNA transcripts. HTBI primers were used for first-round RT-PCR of the TCR CDR3. Using its own MiXCR run on the multiplex PCR reads, TCRdb lists one record per CDR3 protein. The sample consists of hundreds of thousands of distinct CDR3 sequences, approximately 40% of them appearing once. V lost 6 bases and J 2 bases, leaving 14 bases between the germline ends. This CDR3 is built from 15 residues. This sample is drawn from a study of T cells in Graves' hyperthyroidism and ophthalmopathy. Study-level findings and limits: Among clonotypes expanded in thyroid above 0.001, most were also found in blood.

The chain employs TRBV12-3 or TRBV12-4 and TRBJ1-5; no clear D. This sequence originates from a woman in her forties with Graves' hyperthyroidism. The sample consisted of blood. CDR3 bases: TGTGCCAGCAGCCCGCGCCCCTTAGGCAATCAGCCCCAGCATTTT. Amino acid sequence: CASSPRPLGNQPQHF.